The entry below describes one T cell receptor (beta chain). The record originates from a study of OX40 agonist ivuxolimab in advanced cancers. The repertoire was sequenced with immunoSEQ multiplex PCR; TCRdb's copy has only in-frame clones and lacks some. Found here are 30,000 to 45,000 clones, around four fifths of them singletons; the top ten hold around 10%. V shed 5 bases and J 4 bases; nucleotides not matched to a gene: 3. The CDR3 spans 15 residues. CDR1 MNHEY and CDR2 SVGAGI come from the germline V gene. At baseline, cycle 4 day 1, and cycle 7 day 1, blood was sampled. This TCR was sampled from an adult with an advanced solid tumor such as melanoma, head and neck, liver or kidney cancer. The V call is TRBV6-5, the J call TRBJ2-2; 11 nucleotides agree with TRBD1. The sequencing here drew on CD4+ or CD8+ T cells sorted from blood, taken in a trial of the OX40 agonist ivuxolimab. The CDR3: CASSAGTGGTGELFF. The CDR3 nucleotides read TGTGCCAGCAGTGCCGGGACAGGGGGCACCGGGGAGCTGTTTTTT.